Following are 5 T cell receptor beta chains from one sample sequenced in a study of blood T cells in healthy people across ages. The authors ran a second PCR of about 6 to 11 cycles using a sample-barcoded 5' primer and a J-beta primer mix. TCRdb reprocessed the 5' RACE reads with MiXCR, giving one entry per CDR3 protein. The data contain 1.5 million to 2 million distinct CDR3 sequences, 30% to 40% of them singletons. Sequenced: blood. The receptors were sampled from a human donor in good health.

Only a few counts were recorded for this clonotype. The CDR3 loop is CASSLKGWTRYEQYF. CDR3 in DNA: TGTGCCAGCAGTTTGAAGGGTTGGACAAGGTACGAGCAGTACTTC. The V and J genes are TRBV12-3 or TRBV12-4 and TRBJ2-7, with a weak D call TRBD1 (5 bases). The germline V and J ends were trimmed by 3 bases and 4 bases, with 16 bases remaining between them. CDR3 length: 15 amino acids.

The chain employs TRBV20-1 and TRBJ2-5, with a possible D match to TRBD2 (6 bases). Per the germline V gene, CDR1 is DFQATT and CDR2 is SNEGSKA (reference sequence). Trimming removed 3 bases at V and 5 bases at J, with 16 bases between. This CDR3 comprises 14 residues. CDR3 nucleotides: TGCAGTGCTAGTTTCTGGGGGGATACGGAGACCCAGTACTTC. Translated, it gives CSASFWGDTETQYF.

This clonotype was found a few times. This chain joins TRBV18 and TRBJ2-7; unclear D gene. CDR1 is KGHSH and CDR2 is LQKENI in the germline V gene. The CDR3 totals 19 residues. The germline V and J ends were trimmed by 2 bases and 4 bases, with 27 bases remaining between them. The chain's CDR3 is CASSPRSLVPPGVRYEQYF. The CDR3 DNA reads as TGTGCCAGCTCACCAAGGTCCCTGGTCCCCCCTGGGGTAAGGTACGAGCAGTACTTC.

The rearrangement joins TRBV20-1 to TRBJ2-5; D is uncertain. The V end lost 4 bases, the J end lost 0 bases, and 12 bases lay between the germline ends. Germline assignment: CDR1 DFQATT and CDR2 SNEGSKA (reference sequence). The CDR3 has 14 residues. The CDR3 loop is CSATLIRDQETQYF. The DNA for the CDR3 is TGCAGTGCTACGCTCATTCGGGACCAAGAGACCCAGTACTTC.

The V call is TRBV7-2, the J call TRBJ2-3; D not resolved. The CDR3 is made up of 12 amino acids. The germline V gene has CDR1 SGHTA and CDR2 FQGNSA. V dropped 4 bases and J dropped 6 bases, with 8 bases sitting between them. The CDR3 DNA sequence: TGTGCCAGCAGCTCCTGGGCGGATACGCAGTATTTT. Translating it yields CASSSWADTQYF.